The 22 T cell receptor beta chains below were found in one sample sequenced in a study of T cell changes during pregnancy in multiple sclerosis. The table came from immunoSEQ multiplex PCR; TCRdb's copy has only in-frame clones and leaves some out. The table shows fewer than 50,000 clones, with approximately 92% occurring only once. Sequenced material: CD8+ T cells from peripheral blood mononuclear cells, taken in the third trimester of pregnancy. The receptors originated from a female donor with multiple sclerosis, enrolled in a pregnancy study.

This CDR3 is CASSQVATGVGGETQYF. The DNA of the CDR3 is TGCGCCAGCAGCCAAGTCGCAACAGGGGTAGGGGGAGAGACCCAGTACTTC. This chain uses TRBV4-3 with TRBJ2-5; the match to TRBD1 covers 7 bases. The V gene's germline CDR1 is LGHNA and CDR2 YSLEER. The V segment lost 1 base and the J segment 4 bases; nucleotides outside the gene matches: 12. The CDR3 length is 17 residues.

CDR3 bases: TGTGCCAGCAGTCCATTCCAGGGAGGCGATGAGCAGTTCTTC. Translated, it gives CASSPFQGGDEQFF. The chain is built from TRBV27 and TRBJ2-1; perhaps TRBD2 as D (6 bases). CDR1 MNHEY and CDR2 SMNVEV come from the germline V gene (reference sequence). The CDR3 consists of 14 residues. V was cut by 5 bases and J by 8 bases, with 16 bases left in between.

V gene TRBV27 combines with J gene TRBJ1-5; a possible D gene is TRBD1 (5 bases). Trimming pared 8 bases from V and 0 bases from J, leaving 8 bases between. Germline V gene sequence: CDR1 MNHEY, CDR2 SMNVEV (reference sequence). The CDR3 consists of 13 residues. The CDR3 protein is CASGQFSNQPQHF. CDR3 DNA sequence: TGTGCCAGCGGACAATTTAGCAATCAGCCCCAGCATTTT.

V is TRBV20-1 and J is TRBJ2-7; the D is unclear. This CDR3 contains 11 residues. Germline CDR1 and CDR2: DFQATT and SNEGSKA (reference sequence). This CDR3 is CLGVSAYEQYF. As DNA, the CDR3 is TGCCTAGGCGTTTCGGCCTACGAGCAGTACTTC.

This chain joins TRBV19 and TRBJ2-1; D remains ambiguous. The CDR3 runs to 13 residues. Germline loops: CDR1 LNHDA, CDR2 SQIVND (reference sequence). Between the trimmed V and J ends, which lost 6 bases and 3 bases, there was a span of 9 bases. The CDR3 DNA follows: TGTGCCAGTAGGCTAGATGACTACAATGAGCAGTTCTTC. This sequence encodes CASRLDDYNEQFF.

In DNA form, the CDR3 reads TGTGCCAGCAGCCGTCGGACTAGCCTAGACGATGAGCAGTTCTTC. Protein product: CASSRRTSLDDEQFF. The J gene is TRBJ2-1, the V gene TRBV7-6, with TRBD2 matching over 8 bases. Looked up from germline, CDR1 is SGHVS and CDR2 is FNYEAQ. Trimming at V came to 5 bases and at J to 8 bases, leaving 11 bases not matched to a gene. The CDR3 runs to 15 residues.

This clone was seen more than once but under ten times. V usage is TRBV7-2 and J usage is TRBJ2-7, with 7 bases lining up with TRBD1. There are 14 residues in the CDR3. The V segment lost 5 bases and the J segment 4 bases; nucleotides outside the gene matches: 8. The germline V gene has CDR1 SGHTA and CDR2 FQGNSA. The CDR3 nucleotides are TGTGCCAGCAGCCCTGGGACAGCTACTTACGAGCAGTACTTC. It encodes CASSPGTATYEQYF.

The chain combines TRBV7-9 with TRBJ2-3; D gene unclear. Trimming stripped 10 bases from V and 6 bases from J, with 14 bases between. The CDR3 is 12 residues long. Per germline, CDR1 SEHNR and CDR2 FQNEAQ (reference sequence). The CDR3 sequence: CATISPVDTQYF. DNA of the CDR3: TGTGCCACCATCTCTCCGGTCGATACGCAGTATTTT.

The chain combines TRBV7-9 with TRBJ2-1; the D is unclear. The CDR3 covers 13 residues. Germline V lookup: CDR1 SEHNR, CDR2 FQNEAQ (reference sequence). Trimming took off 4 bases at V and 5 bases at J, with 9 bases between the two ends. CDR3 DNA sequence: TGTGCCAGCAGCTATTACGGAGACAATGAGCAGTTCTTC. It is translated as CASSYYGDNEQFF.

This CDR3 is CASSLVDLGQGPYEQYF. The DNA of the CDR3 is TGTGCCAGCAGCTTAGTTGACCTGGGACAGGGGCCCTACGAGCAGTACTTC. The chain has TRBV7-9 and TRBJ2-7; 10 bases agree with TRBD1. Germline values: CDR1 SEHNR, CDR2 FQNEAQ (reference sequence). V was pared by 1 base and J by 2 bases, with 8 bases of the junction left unmatched. This CDR3 comprises 17 residues.

In DNA, the CDR3 is TGTGCCAGCAGTTTAACAGGGAACTACGAGCAGTACTTC. This gives the protein CASSLTGNYEQYF. The chain carries TRBV27 and TRBJ2-7; D possibly corresponds to TRBD1 (6 bases). The CDR3 length is 13 residues. The germline gives CDR1 MNHEY, CDR2 SMNVEV (reference sequence). V lost 2 bases to trimming and J lost 3 bases, with 8 bases between them.

In its sample, this clone was seen once. The DNA of the CDR3 is TGTGCCAGTAGTATCAGTGAGACCCAGTACTTC. This translates into CASSISETQYF. V gene TRBV19 combines with J gene TRBJ2-5, with D uncertain. Looked up from germline, CDR1 is LNHDA and CDR2 is SQIVND (reference sequence). The germline V and J ends were trimmed by 3 bases and 5 bases, with 4 bases remaining between them. The CDR3 consists of 11 residues.

The chain couples TRBV9 to TRBJ2-6; 7 positions match TRBD1. V was pared by 4 bases and J by 0 bases, with 7 bases of the junction left unmatched. Germline V CDR1 and CDR2: SGDLS, YYNGEE. The CDR3 loop spans 17 amino acids. CDR3 protein: CASSLKTGPSGANVLTF. The CDR3, as DNA: TGTGCCAGCAGCCTAAAGACAGGGCCCTCTGGGGCCAACGTCCTGACTTTC.

The chain employs TRBV29-1 and TRBJ1-1; D may be TRBD1 (5 bases). CDR1 is SQVTM, CDR2 ANQGSEA, per germline. The CDR3 runs to 14 residues. V lost 0 bases, J lost 4 bases, and 12 bases lay in between. Written as DNA, the CDR3 is TGCAGCGTTGAAGAGGGTTGGGGGGGCACTGAAGCTTTCTTT. It codes for CSVEEGWGGTEAFF. The whole variable domain, remainder taken from reference TRBV29-1 and TRBJ1-1, is SAVISQKPSRDICQRGTSLTIQCQVDSQVTMMFWYRQQPGQSLTLIATANQGSEATYESGFVIDKFPISRPNLTFSTLTVSNMSPEDSSIYLCSVEEGWGGTEAFFGQGTRLTVV.

This chain joins TRBV6-4 and TRBJ2-2; no reliable D call. Per germline, CDR1 MRHNA and CDR2 SNTAGT. The CDR3 is 13 amino acids. V was pared by 0 bases and J by 5 bases, with 4 bases between. Here the CDR3 reads CASSDSPTGELFF. The CDR3 nucleotides are TGTGCCAGCAGTGACTCTCCTACCGGGGAGCTGTTTTTT.

This clone came up once. This chain links TRBV7-9 with TRBJ1-1; possibly TRBD1 for D (5 bases). Germline V gives CDR1 SEHNR, CDR2 FQNEAQ (reference sequence). Between the trimmed V and J ends, which lost 6 bases and 5 bases, there was a span of 7 bases. The CDR3 is 11 residues long. This CDR3 reads CASSRGTEAFF. The CDR3, as DNA: TGTGCCAGCAGTAGGGGTACTGAAGCTTTCTTT. The full variable domain, its missing parts supplied by reference TRBV7-9 and TRBJ1-1, is DTGVSQNPRHKITKRGQNVTFRCDPISEHNRLYWYRQTLGQGPEFLTYFQNEAQLEKSRLLSDRFSAERPKGSFSTLEIQRTEQGDSAMYLCASSRGTEAFFGQGTRLTVV.

V is TRBV4-2 and J is TRBJ2-4; no clear D gene. The V end lost 0 bases, the J end lost 1 base, and 7 bases lay between the germline ends. There are 15 residues in the CDR3. From germline, CDR1 is LGHNA and CDR2 YNFKEQ. The CDR3 DNA sequence: TGTGCCAGCAGCCAAGAAGTACAGGCCAAAAACATTCAGTACTTC. Protein sequence: CASSQEVQAKNIQYF.

This CDR3 is CASSLGLNEKLFF. In DNA, the CDR3 is TGCGCCAGCAGCCTGGGACTCAATGAAAAACTGTTTTTT. This chain uses TRBV4-1 with TRBJ1-4; D perhaps matches TRBD1 (5 bases). The CDR3 loop spans 13 amino acids. V was clipped by 4 bases and J by 5 bases, with 8 bases between them. Germline lookup yields CDR1 MGHRA and CDR2 YSYEKL.

The chain combines TRBV27 with TRBJ2-1; possible D gene TRBD2, 6 bases. The CDR3 runs 15 residues. V gave up 5 bases and J gave up 7 bases, with 18 bases separating them. CDR1 and CDR2 from the germline V gene are MNHEY and SMNVEV (reference sequence). CDR3: CASSTDGGGLNEQFF. DNA of the CDR3: TGTGCCAGCAGTACCGACGGGGGTGGTCTGAATGAGCAGTTCTTC.

This chain joins TRBV5-1 and TRBJ1-1, with a tentative D call TRBD1 (5 bases). The germline gives CDR1 SGHRS, CDR2 YFSETQ. The CDR3 spans 15 residues. Between the trimmed V and J ends, which lost 0 bases and 4 bases, there was a span of 13 bases. The chain's CDR3 is CASSLDAGLFTEAFF. CDR3 sequence (DNA): TGCGCCAGCAGCTTGGATGCAGGGCTCTTCACTGAAGCTTTCTTT.

The V gene is TRBV5-1, the J gene TRBJ2-1; 8 positions match TRBD1. CDR3 length equals 16 residues. Unmatched junction bases numbered 6, after V lost 2 bases and J lost 2 bases. CDR1 SGHRS and CDR2 YFSETQ come from the germline V gene. CDR3 coding DNA: TGCGCCAGCAGCTTTGAACCAGGGGGCGCCTACAATGAGCAGTTCTTC. This encodes CASSFEPGGAYNEQFF.

This sequence joins TRBV4-3 and TRBJ1-1, with D perhaps TRBD1 (5 bases). The CDR3 has 14 residues. CDR1 is LGHNA and CDR2 is YSLEER in the germline V gene. Trimming took 4 bases from V and 8 from J, leaving 17 bases between them. This chain's CDR3 is CASSLSSAGPEAFF. The CDR3 DNA follows: TGCGCCAGCAGCCTATCATCGGCGGGACCCGAAGCTTTCTTT.